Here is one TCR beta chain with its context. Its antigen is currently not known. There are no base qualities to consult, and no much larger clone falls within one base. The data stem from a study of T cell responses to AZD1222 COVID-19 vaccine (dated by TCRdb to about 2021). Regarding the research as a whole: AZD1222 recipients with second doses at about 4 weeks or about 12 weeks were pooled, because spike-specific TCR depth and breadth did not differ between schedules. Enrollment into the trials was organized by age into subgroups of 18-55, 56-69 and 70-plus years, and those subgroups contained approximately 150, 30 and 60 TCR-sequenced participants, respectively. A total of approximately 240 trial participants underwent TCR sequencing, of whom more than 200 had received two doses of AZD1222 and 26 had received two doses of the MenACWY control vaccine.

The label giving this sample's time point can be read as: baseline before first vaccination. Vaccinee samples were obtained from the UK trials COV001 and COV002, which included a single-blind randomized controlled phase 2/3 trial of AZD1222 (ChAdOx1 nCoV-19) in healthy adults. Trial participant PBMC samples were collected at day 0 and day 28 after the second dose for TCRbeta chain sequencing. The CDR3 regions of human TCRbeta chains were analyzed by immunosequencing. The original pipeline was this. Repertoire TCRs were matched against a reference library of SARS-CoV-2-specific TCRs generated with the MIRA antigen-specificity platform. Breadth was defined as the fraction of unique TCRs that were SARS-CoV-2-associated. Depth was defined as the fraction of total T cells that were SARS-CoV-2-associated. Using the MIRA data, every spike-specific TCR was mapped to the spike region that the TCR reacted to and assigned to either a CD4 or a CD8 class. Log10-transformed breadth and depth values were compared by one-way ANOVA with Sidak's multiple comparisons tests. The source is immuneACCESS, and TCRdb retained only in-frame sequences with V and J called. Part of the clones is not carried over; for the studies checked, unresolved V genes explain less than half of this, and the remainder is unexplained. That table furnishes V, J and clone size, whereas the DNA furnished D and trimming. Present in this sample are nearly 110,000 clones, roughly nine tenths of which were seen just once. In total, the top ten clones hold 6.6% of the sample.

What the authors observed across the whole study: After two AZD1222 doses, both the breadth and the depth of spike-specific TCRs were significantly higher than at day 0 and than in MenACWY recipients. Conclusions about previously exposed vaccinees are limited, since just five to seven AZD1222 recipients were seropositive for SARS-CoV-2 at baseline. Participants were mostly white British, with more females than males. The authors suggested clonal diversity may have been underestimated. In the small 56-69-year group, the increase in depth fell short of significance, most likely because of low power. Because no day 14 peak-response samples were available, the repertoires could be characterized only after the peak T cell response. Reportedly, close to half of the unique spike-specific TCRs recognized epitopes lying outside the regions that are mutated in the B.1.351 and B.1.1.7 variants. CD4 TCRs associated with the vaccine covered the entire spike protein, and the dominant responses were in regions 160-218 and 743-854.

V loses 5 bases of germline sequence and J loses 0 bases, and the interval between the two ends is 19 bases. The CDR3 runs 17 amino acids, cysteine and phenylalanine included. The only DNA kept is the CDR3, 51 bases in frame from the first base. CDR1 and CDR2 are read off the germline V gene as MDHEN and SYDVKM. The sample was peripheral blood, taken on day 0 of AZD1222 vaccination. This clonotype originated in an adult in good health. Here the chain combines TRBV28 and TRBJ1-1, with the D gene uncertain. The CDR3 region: CASSPPLGGRVNTEAFF. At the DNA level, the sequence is TGTGCCAGCAGTCCCCCATTGGGTGGGAGGGTGAACACTGAAGCTTTCTTT.